A single sample gave rise to the 22 T cell receptor beta chains below, sequenced in a study of blood T cell repertoires in COVID-19. Here immunoSEQ multiplex PCR was the method, and the copy in TCRdb shows in-frame clones only, minus some. Of about 190,000 clones in the sample, about nine tenths are singletons; the top ten hold 2% to 2.5%. The sequencing sample was made of peripheral blood. Receptors were obtained from a man aged 65 to 85 with active or convalescent COVID-19.

The CDR3 region is CASSYRQGFRTHEQFF. The CDR3 bases are TGTGCCAGCAGTTACCGACAGGGGTTTCGCACTCATGAGCAGTTCTTC. The chain uses TRBV6-2 or TRBV6-3 and TRBJ2-1; 8 bases are a match to TRBD1. V lost 2 bases to trimming and J lost 8 bases; unmatched junction nucleotides: 11. This CDR3 has 16 amino acids. Germline V lookup: CDR1 MNHEY, CDR2 SVGEGT.

The chain combines TRBV6-5 with TRBJ2-1, with D maybe TRBD2 (6 bases). The CDR3 runs to 14 residues. V gave up 5 bases and J gave up 8 bases, with 16 bases separating them. In germline, CDR1 is MNHEY, CDR2 SVGAGI. The CDR3 protein is CASSNRDWGDEQFF. CDR3 DNA: TGTGCCAGCAGTAACCGGGACTGGGGGGATGAGCAGTTCTTC.

The chain combines TRBV27 with TRBJ2-7; possibly TRBD1 for D (5 bases). The CDR3 totals 12 residues. CDR1 and CDR2 (germline): MNHEY, SMNVEV (reference sequence). V was pared by 5 bases and J by 6 bases, with 11 bases between. The CDR3: CASSPQGFEQYF. In nucleotides, the CDR3 is TGTGCCAGCAGTCCTCAGGGATTCGAGCAGTACTTC.

The chain's CDR3 is CASSQGTSGIGELFF. The CDR3 DNA reads TGTGCCAGCAGCCAAGGAACTAGCGGGATCGGGGAGCTGTTTTTT. The genes are TRBV3-1 (or the pseudogene TRBV3-2) and TRBJ2-2; 10 bases are shared with TRBD2. Germline V gene data show CDR1 as LGHDT and CDR2 as YNNKEL (reference sequence). The CDR3 consists of 15 residues. J was trimmed by 7 bases and V by 1 base; bases with no gene match: 3.

The V and J genes are TRBV5-1 and TRBJ2-3, with 8 bases lining up with TRBD2. Trimming removed 1 base from V and 4 bases from J; junction bases left unmatched: 2. The CDR3 covers 14 residues. Germline CDR1 reads SGHRS; CDR2 reads YFSETQ. The CDR3 DNA reads TGCGCCAGCAGCTTGCTCGGGGGGGCAGATACGCAGTATTTT. This gives the protein CASSLLGGADTQYF.

The rearrangement uses TRBV20-1 and TRBJ2-1; D is uncertain. This CDR3 region has 10 residues. Trimming stripped 2 bases from V and 9 bases from J, with 5 bases between. CDR1 and CDR2 from the germline V gene are DFQATT and SNEGSKA (reference sequence). CDR3 sequence reads: CSARTSEQFF. The CDR3 DNA reads TGCAGTGCTAGAACAAGTGAGCAGTTCTTC.

This chain joins TRBV11-2 and TRBJ2-7; 8 bases align to TRBD1. V was pared by 4 bases and J by 6 bases, with 8 bases of the junction left unmatched. The CDR3 loop spans 14 amino acids. The germline gives CDR1 SGHAT, CDR2 FQNNGV. Written as DNA, the CDR3 is TGTGCCAGCAGCTCAGGACAGGGTTCCGTCGAGCAGTACTTC. As protein: CASSSGQGSVEQYF.

The gene calls are TRBV6-5 and TRBJ1-1, with 12 bases that match TRBD1. Germline trimming cut 6 bases from V and 5 bases from J; bases unmatched to any gene: 4. The CDR3 is 14 residues long. Germline V CDR1 and CDR2: MNHEY, SVGAGI. CDR3 in DNA: TGTGCCAGCAGGGGACAGGGGGCGGGAACTGAAGCTTTCTTT. It specifies CASRGQGAGTEAFF.

The chain links TRBV4-3 to TRBJ2-1, with D possibly being TRBD1 (5 bases). The CDR3 covers 14 residues. V lost 1 base to trimming and J lost 3 bases, with 7 bases between them. Germline V lookup: CDR1 LGHNA, CDR2 YSLEER. The DNA for the CDR3 is TGCGCCAGCAGCCAAGGGACACACTACAATGAGCAGTTCTTC. It specifies CASSQGTHYNEQFF.

The chain employs TRBV5-5 and TRBJ2-1; D possibly corresponds to TRBD1 (7 bases). V was trimmed by 2 bases and J by 9 bases, leaving 15 bases between them. Germline loops: CDR1 SGHKS, CDR2 YYEKEE (reference sequence). The CDR3 has 14 amino acids. The CDR3 region is CASSFGGQPAEQFF. CDR3 DNA: TGTGCCAGCAGCTTCGGGGGACAGCCGGCTGAGCAGTTCTTC.

V usage is TRBV4-3 and J usage is TRBJ2-3, with 10 positions matching TRBD2. Germline CDR1 reads LGHNA; CDR2 reads YSLEER. CDR3 length: 17 residues. V was clipped by 2 bases and J by 3 bases; unmatched bases: 8. For the CDR3, the DNA is TGCGCCAGCAGCCAACATACCGGGACTAGCGCTACAGATACGCAGTATTTT. Amino acids: CASSQHTGTSATDTQYF.

This chain links TRBV5-4 with TRBJ2-2; TRBD2 matches 13 bases. The junction had 0 bases not matched to a gene; V was cut back by 4 bases and J by 0 bases. CDR3 length equals 16 residues. CDR1 is SGHNT and CDR2 is YYREEE in the germline V gene (reference sequence). This CDR3 reads CASSGLAGANTGELFF. DNA of the CDR3: TGTGCCAGCAGCGGACTAGCGGGAGCGAACACCGGGGAGCTGTTTTTT.

The rearrangement uses TRBV13 and TRBJ1-2, with 8 nucleotides matching TRBD1. This CDR3 has 15 amino acids. CDR1 PRHDT and CDR2 FYEKMQ come from the germline V gene (reference sequence). J gave up 5 bases and V 1 base, and 6 bases lay outside the gene matches. The CDR3 sequence: CASSLAGGKGYGYTF. CDR3 sequence (DNA): TGTGCCAGCAGCTTAGCAGGGGGCAAGGGATATGGCTACACCTTC.

The chain employs TRBV28 and TRBJ1-4; 7 nucleotides agree with TRBD1. The V gene's germline CDR1 is MDHEN and CDR2 SYDVKM. The ends lost 6 bases at V and 3 bases at J; junction bases unmatched: 13. The CDR3 runs 17 residues. The DNA of the CDR3 is TGTGCCAGCAGCGTCTACAACACCGGGACAGCTAATGAAAAACTGTTTTTT. It specifies CASSVYNTGTANEKLFF. Using reference TRBV28 and TRBJ1-4 for the parts outside the CDR3, the full variable domain is DVKVTQSSRYLVKRTGEKVFLECVQDMDHENMFWYRQDPGLGLRLIYFSYDVKMKEKGDIPEGYSVSREKKERFSLILESASTNQTSMYLCASSVYNTGTANEKLFFGSGTQLSVL.

The gene calls are TRBV28 and TRBJ1-1; D is unclear. CDR3 length: 14 amino acids. In germline, CDR1 is MDHEN, CDR2 SYDVKM. The V gene lost 3 bases and the J gene lost 1 base, with 9 bases spanning the gap. DNA for the CDR3: TGTGCCAGCAGTTTTTCACAGAGGAACACTGAAGCTTTCTTT. Translation gives CASSFSQRNTEAFF.

The V gene is TRBV18, the J gene TRBJ1-1, with 8 bases matching TRBD1. Trimming took 5 bases from V and 3 from J; bases not matched to a gene: 5. Germline V gives CDR1 KGHSH, CDR2 LQKENI. The CDR3 length is 14 residues. CDR3 sequence: CASSETGVDTEAFF. The CDR3 bases are TGTGCCAGCTCAGAGACAGGGGTGGACACTGAAGCTTTCTTT.

CDR3 sequence: CASSLDVAAANYGYTF. DNA for the CDR3: TGCGCCAGCAGCTTGGACGTCGCCGCAGCTAACTATGGCTACACCTTC. The gene calls are TRBV5-1 and TRBJ1-2; D is unresolved. Germline V gene lookup returns CDR1 SGHRS and CDR2 YFSETQ. V was shortened by 0 bases and J by 0 bases, with 12 bases between the two germline ends. The CDR3 contains 16 residues. Based on the CDR3 plus reference TRBV5-1 and TRBJ1-2, the full variable domain is KAGVTQTPRYLIKTRGQQVTLSCSPISGHRSVSWYQQTPGQGLQFLFEYFSETQRNKGNFPGRFSGRQFSNSRSEMNVSTLELGDSALYLCASSLDVAAANYGYTFGSGTRLTVV.

The CDR3 is CASSSRTYHRTDTQYF. The CDR3 bases are TGTGCCAGCAGCTCCAGAACATACCATCGCACAGATACGCAGTATTTT. The chain combines TRBV5-6 with TRBJ2-3; D not resolved. The CDR3 runs to 16 residues. The germline gives CDR1 SGHDT, CDR2 YYEEEE. V was shortened by 3 bases and J by 1 base, with 15 bases between the two germline ends. Together with reference TRBV5-6 and TRBJ2-3, the CDR3 gives the full variable domain: DAGVTQSPTHLIKTRGQQVTLRCSPKSGHDTVSWYQQALGQGPQFIFQYYEEEERQRGNFPDRFSGHQFPNYSSELNVNALLLGDSALYLCASSSRTYHRTDTQYFGPGTRLTVL.

In its sample, this clone was seen a few times. This rearrangement joins TRBV11-3 to TRBJ2-3; TRBD1 aligns across 9 bases. The junction had 6 bases not matched to a gene; V was cut back by 5 bases and J by 3 bases. The CDR3 totals 15 residues. The germline CDR1 and CDR2 sequences are SGHNT and YENEEA. The CDR3, as DNA: TGTGCCAGCAGCCTCGGGACAGGGTTTACAGATACGCAGTATTTT. Encoded protein: CASSLGTGFTDTQYF. The variable domain in full, completed from reference TRBV11-3 and TRBJ2-3, reads EAGVVQSPRYKIIEKKQPVAFWCNPISGHNTLYWYLQNLGQGPELLIRYENEEAVDDSQLPKDRFSAERLKGVDSTLKIQPAELGDSAVYLCASSLGTGFTDTQYFGPGTRLTVL.

The chain uses TRBV5-1 and TRBJ2-5, with 9 positions matching TRBD1. The germline gives CDR1 SGHRS, CDR2 YFSETQ. The CDR3 is 14 residues long. The V segment lost 4 bases and the J segment 4 bases; nucleotides outside the gene matches: 5. DNA for the CDR3: TGCGCCAGCAGCCGGGGACAGGGCAGAGAGACCCAGTACTTC. Translating gives CASSRGQGRETQYF.

V gene TRBV10-2 combines with J gene TRBJ2-7; 7 bases are shared with TRBD1. The germline CDR1 and CDR2 sequences are WSHSY and SAAADI. Trimming took 0 bases from V and 5 from J; bases not matched to a gene: 4. The CDR3 has 14 residues. The CDR3 DNA reads as TGCGCCAGCAGTGAGTCGACGGGACAGAACGAGCAGTACTTC. This gives the protein CASSESTGQNEQYF.

The gene calls are TRBV11-2 and TRBJ2-1; 10 positions agree with TRBD2. The J segment lost 2 bases and the V segment lost 5 bases, leaving 6 bases of the junction unmatched. Germline values: CDR1 SGHAT, CDR2 FQNNGV. The CDR3 length is 16 residues. Here the CDR3 DNA reads TGTGCCAGCAGCCACCGGACTAGCGGTACCTACAATGAGCAGTTCTTC. Its protein product is CASSHRTSGTYNEQFF.